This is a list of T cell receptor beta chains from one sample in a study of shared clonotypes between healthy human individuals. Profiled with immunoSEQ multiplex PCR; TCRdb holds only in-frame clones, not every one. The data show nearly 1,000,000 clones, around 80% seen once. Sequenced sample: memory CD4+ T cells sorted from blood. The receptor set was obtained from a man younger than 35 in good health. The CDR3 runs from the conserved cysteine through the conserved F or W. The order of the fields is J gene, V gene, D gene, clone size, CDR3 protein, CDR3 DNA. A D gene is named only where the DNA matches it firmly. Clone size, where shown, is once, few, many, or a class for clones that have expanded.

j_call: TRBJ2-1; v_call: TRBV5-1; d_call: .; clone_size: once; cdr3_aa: CASSASGHSYNEQFF; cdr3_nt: TGCGCCAGCAGCGCATCAGGGCACTCCTACAATGAGCAGTTCTTC
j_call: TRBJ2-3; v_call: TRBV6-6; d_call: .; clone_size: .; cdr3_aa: CATCPGESSTDTQYF; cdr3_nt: TGTGCCACCTGCCCCGGGGAATCTAGCACAGATACGCAGTATTTT
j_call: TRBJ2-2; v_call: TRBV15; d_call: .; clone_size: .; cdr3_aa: CATSSGYPNTGELFF; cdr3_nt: TGTGCCACCAGCAGCGGTTATCCGAACACCGGGGAGCTGTTTTTT
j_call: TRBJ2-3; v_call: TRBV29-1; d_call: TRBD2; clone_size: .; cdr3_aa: CSVGSSGSADTQYF; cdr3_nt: TGCAGCGTTGGTTCCAGCGGGAGCGCAGATACGCAGTATTTT
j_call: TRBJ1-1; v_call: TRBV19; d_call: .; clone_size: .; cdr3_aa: CASSMSGAANTEAFF; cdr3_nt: TGTGCCAGTAGTATGTCCGGCGCGGCGAACACTGAAGCTTTCTTT
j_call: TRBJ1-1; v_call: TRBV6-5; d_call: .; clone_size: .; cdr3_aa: CASSLLENTEAFF; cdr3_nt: TGTGCCAGCAGCCTGTTAGAGAACACTGAAGCTTTCTTT
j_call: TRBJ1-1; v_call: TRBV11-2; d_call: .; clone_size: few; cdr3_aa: CASSLDSGALTEAFF; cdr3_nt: TGTGCCAGCAGCTTAGATTCGGGGGCGTTAACTGAAGCTTTCTTT
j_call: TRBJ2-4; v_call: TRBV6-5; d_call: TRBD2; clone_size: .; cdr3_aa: CASSYSNQRGKNIQYF; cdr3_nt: TGTGCCAGCAGTTACTCGAACCAGCGGGGCAAAAACATTCAGTACTTC
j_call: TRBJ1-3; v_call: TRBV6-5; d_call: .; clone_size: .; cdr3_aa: CASSRSRERNTIYF; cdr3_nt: TGTGCCAGCAGTAGGAGTAGGGAACGCAACACCATATATTTT
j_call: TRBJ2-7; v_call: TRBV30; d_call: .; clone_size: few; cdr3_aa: CAWGTGHSYEQYF; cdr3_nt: TGTGCCTGGGGGACCGGGCACTCCTACGAGCAGTACTTC
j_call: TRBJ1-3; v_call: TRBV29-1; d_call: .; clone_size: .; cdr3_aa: CSVATASGNTIYF; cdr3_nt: TGCAGCGTTGCGACGGCTTCTGGAAACACCATATATTTT
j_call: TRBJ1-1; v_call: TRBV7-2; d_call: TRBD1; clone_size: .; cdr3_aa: CASRFTGGADTITEAFF; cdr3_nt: TGTGCCAGCAGATTTACAGGGGGCGCGGATACTATTACTGAAGCTTTCTTT
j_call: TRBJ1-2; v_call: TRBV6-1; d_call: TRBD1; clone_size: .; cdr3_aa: CASSRGQGIYGYTF; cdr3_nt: TGTGCCAGCAGTAGGGGACAGGGGATCTATGGCTACACCTTC
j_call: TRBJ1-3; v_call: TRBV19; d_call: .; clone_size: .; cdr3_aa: CASSMVGNTIYF; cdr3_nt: TGTGCCAGTAGTATGGTTGGAAACACCATATATTTT
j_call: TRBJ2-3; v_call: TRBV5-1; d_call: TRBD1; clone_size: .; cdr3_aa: CASSPGQIKGTDTQYF; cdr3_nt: TGCGCCAGCAGCCCGGGACAGATAAAGGGCACAGATACGCAGTATTTT
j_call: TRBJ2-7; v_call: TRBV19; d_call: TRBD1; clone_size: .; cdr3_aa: CASSGGDRVKEQYF; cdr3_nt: TGTGCCAGTAGTGGAGGGGACAGGGTGAAAGAGCAGTACTTC